Shown below are 7 T cell receptor beta chains from a single sample sequenced in a study of patients and donors after allogeneic stem cell transplantation. TCRdb re-analysed the RT-PCR reads in MiXCR, keeping a single row per CDR3 protein. This sample has 900,000 to 1,000,000 distinct CDR3 sequences, with over 15% found just once. Sequencing was performed on blood, either unsorted or a sorted T cell fraction (not recorded which). All receptors come from a human donor who was either an allogeneic HSCT recipient or a stem cell or donor lymphocyte infusion donor (not recorded which). It is not recorded whose cells these are; they may come from a transplant donor.

In its sample, this clonotype was seen a few times. This chain uses TRBV6-5 with TRBJ2-3, with D possibly being TRBD1 or TRBD2 (5 bases each). Germline-derived CDR1 and CDR2 are MNHEY and SVGAGI. Trimming left V 1 base short and J 0 bases short, with 11 bases between. The CDR3 has 16 residues. CDR3 nucleotides: TGTGCCAGCAGTTACTATCTGGGACCTAGCACAGATACGCAGTATTTT. Its protein product is CASSYYLGPSTDTQYF.

This clonotype turned up a few times. The CDR3 reads CASSSRTRRGEQYF. The CDR3 DNA reads TGCGCCAGCAGCTCCCGCACTCGACGGGGGGAGCAGTACTTC. V and J are TRBV5-1 and TRBJ2-7, with D maybe TRBD2 (6 bases). CDR3 length: 14 residues. Germline V lookup: CDR1 SGHRS, CDR2 YFSETQ. V lost 3 bases and J 7 bases, leaving 17 bases between the germline ends.

The rearrangement uses TRBV20-1 and TRBJ2-3; 12 bases map to TRBD2. This CDR3 is 15 amino acids long. The J segment lost 2 bases and the V segment lost 4 bases, leaving 4 bases of the junction unmatched. Germline CDR1 is DFQATT and CDR2 is SNEGSKA (reference sequence). CDR3 DNA sequence: TGCAGTGCTATATGGACTAGCGGGAACACAGATACGCAGTATTTT. Its translation: CSAIWTSGNTDTQYF.

This clonotype was seen more than once but under ten times. The rearrangement joins TRBV7-2 to TRBJ2-1, with TRBD2 matching over 7 bases. The V and J ends lost 6 bases and 1 base, in that order; junction bases with no gene match: 3. CDR3 length equals 14 residues. Germline V gene data show CDR1 as SGHTA and CDR2 as FQGNSA. CDR3 sequence reads: CASRTGLSYNEQFF. DNA of the CDR3: TGTGCCAGCAGAACGGGACTATCCTACAATGAGCAGTTCTTC.

The chain recombines TRBV19 with TRBJ2-2; D ambiguous. This CDR3 is built from 11 residues. V lost 4 bases and J lost 6, with 3 bases in between. The germline gives CDR1 LNHDA, CDR2 SQIVND (reference sequence). CDR3 in amino acids: CASSNAGELFF. CDR3 coding DNA: TGTGCCAGTAGTAACGCCGGGGAGCTGTTTTTT. Using reference TRBV19 and TRBJ2-2 for the parts outside the CDR3, the full variable domain is DGGITQSPKYLFRKEGQNVTLSCEQNLNHDAMYWYRQDPGQGLRLIYYSQIVNDFQKGDIAEGYSVSREKKESFPLTVTSAQKNPTAFYLCASSNAGELFFGEGSRLTVL.

This chain uses TRBV7-3 with TRBJ2-7, with 8 bases lining up with TRBD2. Germline V gives CDR1 SGHTA, CDR2 FQGTGA. The V gene end was trimmed by 2 bases and the J gene end by 1 base; junction bases not matched to a gene: 4. CDR3 length: 15 amino acids. CDR3 amino acids: CASSLRPGGSYEQYF. In DNA form, the CDR3 reads TGTGCCAGCAGCTTACGTCCGGGGGGGTCCTACGAGCAGTACTTC.

This clonotype was recorded a few times. The rearrangement links TRBV7-2 to TRBJ2-5; D ambiguous. The CDR3 length is 14 residues. Germline-derived CDR1 and CDR2 are SGHTA and FQGNSA. Trimming took off 3 bases at V and 2 bases at J, with 10 bases between the two ends. This chain's CDR3 is CASSFDMGQETQYF. CDR3 sequence (DNA): TGTGCCAGCAGCTTCGACATGGGGCAAGAGACCCAGTACTTC.